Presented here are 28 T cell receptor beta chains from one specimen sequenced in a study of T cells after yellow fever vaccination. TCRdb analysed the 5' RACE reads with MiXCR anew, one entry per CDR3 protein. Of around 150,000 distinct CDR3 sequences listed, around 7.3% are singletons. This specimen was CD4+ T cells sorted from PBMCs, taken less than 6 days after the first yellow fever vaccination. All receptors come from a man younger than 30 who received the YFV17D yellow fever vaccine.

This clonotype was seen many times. The CDR3 sequence is CASSYGRVPLHSGNTIYF. DNA for the CDR3: TGTGCCAGCAGTTACGGGAGGGTCCCTCTCCACTCTGGAAACACCATATATTTT. V usage is TRBV6-5 and J usage is TRBJ1-3; no reliable D call. Trimming shortened V by 2 bases and J by 0 bases, and 17 bases separated the two germline ends. CDR1 and CDR2 from the germline V gene are MNHEY and SVGAGI. This CDR3 spans 18 amino acids.

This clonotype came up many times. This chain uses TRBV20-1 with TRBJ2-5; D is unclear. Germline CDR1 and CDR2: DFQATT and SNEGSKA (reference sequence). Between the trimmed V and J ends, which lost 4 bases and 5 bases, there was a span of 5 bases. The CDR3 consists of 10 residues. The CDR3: CSAIFETQYF. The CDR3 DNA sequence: TGCAGTGCTATTTTTGAGACCCAGTACTTC.

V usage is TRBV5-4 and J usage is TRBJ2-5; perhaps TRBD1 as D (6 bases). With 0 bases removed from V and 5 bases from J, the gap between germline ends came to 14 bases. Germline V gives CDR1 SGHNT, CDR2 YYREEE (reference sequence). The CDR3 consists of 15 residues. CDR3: CASSLAWGRRETQYF. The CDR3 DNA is TGTGCCAGCAGCTTGGCCTGGGGGCGGCGGGAGACCCAGTACTTC.

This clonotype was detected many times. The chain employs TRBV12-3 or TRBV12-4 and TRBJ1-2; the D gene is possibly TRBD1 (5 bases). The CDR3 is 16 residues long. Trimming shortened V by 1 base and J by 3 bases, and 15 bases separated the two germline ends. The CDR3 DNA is TGTGCCAGCAGTTTAGAATTCGGGGGTCCCTACTATGGCTACACCTTC. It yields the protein CASSLEFGGPYYGYTF.

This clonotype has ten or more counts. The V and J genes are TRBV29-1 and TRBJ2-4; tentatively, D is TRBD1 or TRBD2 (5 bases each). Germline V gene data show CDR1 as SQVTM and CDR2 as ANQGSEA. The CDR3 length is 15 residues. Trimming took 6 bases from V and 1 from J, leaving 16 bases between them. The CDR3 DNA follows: TGCAGCGTAGCCGGGACCCGGACGGCCAAAAACATTCAGTACTTC. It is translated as CSVAGTRTAKNIQYF.

This CDR3 is CATSEPSGGVGEKLFF. CDR3 nucleotide sequence: TGTGCCACCAGTGAACCCTCGGGGGGAGTGGGCGAAAAACTGTTTTTT. The V and J genes are TRBV24-1 and TRBJ1-4; D is possibly TRBD1 (5 bases). Germline CDR1 reads KGHDR; CDR2 reads SFDVKD. This CDR3 has 16 amino acids. With 4 bases removed from V and 8 bases from J, the gap between germline ends came to 19 bases.

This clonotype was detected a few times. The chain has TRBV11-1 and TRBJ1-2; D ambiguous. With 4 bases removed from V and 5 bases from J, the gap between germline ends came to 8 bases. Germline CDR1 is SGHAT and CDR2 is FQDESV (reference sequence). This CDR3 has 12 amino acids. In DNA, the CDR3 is TGTGCCAGCAGCTCCTACGAATATGGCTACACCTTC. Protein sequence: CASSSYEYGYTF.

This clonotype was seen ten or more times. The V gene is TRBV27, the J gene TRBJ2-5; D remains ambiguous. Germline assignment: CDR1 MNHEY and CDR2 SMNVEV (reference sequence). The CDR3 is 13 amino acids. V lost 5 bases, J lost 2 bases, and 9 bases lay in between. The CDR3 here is CASSRTSQETQYF. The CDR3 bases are TGTGCCAGCAGTCGAACATCGCAAGAGACCCAGTACTTC.

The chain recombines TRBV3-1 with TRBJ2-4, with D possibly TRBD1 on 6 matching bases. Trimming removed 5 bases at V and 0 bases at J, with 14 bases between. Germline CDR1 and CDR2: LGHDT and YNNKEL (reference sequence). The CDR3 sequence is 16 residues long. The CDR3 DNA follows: TGTGCCAGCAGCTCCAGACAACAGGGAGCCAAAAACATTCAGTACTTC. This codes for CASSSRQQGAKNIQYF.

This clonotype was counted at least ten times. This CDR3 is CASSLVGGPSNIQYF. For the CDR3, the DNA is TGTGCCAGCAGCTTAGTCGGGGGTCCGTCAAACATTCAGTACTTC. The chain joins TRBV7-2 to TRBJ2-4; possible D gene TRBD2, 6 bases. The length of the CDR3 is 15 residues. V lost 1 base, J lost 6 bases, and 13 bases lay in between. Germline V lookup: CDR1 SGHTA, CDR2 FQGNSA.

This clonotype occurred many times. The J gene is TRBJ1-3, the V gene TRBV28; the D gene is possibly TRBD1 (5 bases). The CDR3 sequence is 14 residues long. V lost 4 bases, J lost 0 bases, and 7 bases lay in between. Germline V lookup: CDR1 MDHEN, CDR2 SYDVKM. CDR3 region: CASSWGYSGNTIYF. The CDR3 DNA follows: TGTGCCAGCAGTTGGGGGTACTCTGGAAACACCATATATTTT.

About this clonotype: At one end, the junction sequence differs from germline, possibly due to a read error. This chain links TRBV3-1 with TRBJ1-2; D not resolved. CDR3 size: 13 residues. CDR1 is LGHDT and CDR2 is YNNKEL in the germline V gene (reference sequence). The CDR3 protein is CARSPAPIYGYTF. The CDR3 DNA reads TGTGCCAGGAGCCCGGCCCCAATCTATGGCTACACCTTC.

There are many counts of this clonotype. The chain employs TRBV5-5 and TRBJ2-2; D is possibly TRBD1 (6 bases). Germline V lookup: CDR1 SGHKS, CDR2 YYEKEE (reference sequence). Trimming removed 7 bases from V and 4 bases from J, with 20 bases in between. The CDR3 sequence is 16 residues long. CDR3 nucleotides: TGTGCCAGCTCTATGGCGGTGGGGGCGCGCACCGGGGAGCTGTTTTTT. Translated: CASSMAVGARTGELFF.

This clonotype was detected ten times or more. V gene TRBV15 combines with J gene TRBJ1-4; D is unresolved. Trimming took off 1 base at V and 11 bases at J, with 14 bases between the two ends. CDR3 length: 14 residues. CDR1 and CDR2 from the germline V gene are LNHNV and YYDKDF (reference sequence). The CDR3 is CATSRGFVRDKLFF. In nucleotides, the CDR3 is TGTGCCACCAGCAGAGGGTTCGTACGGGATAAACTGTTTTTT. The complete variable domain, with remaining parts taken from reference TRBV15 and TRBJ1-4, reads DAMVIQNPRYQVTQFGKPVTLSCSQTLNHNVMYWYQQKSSQAPKLLFHYYDKDFNNEADTPDNFQSRRPNTSFCFLDIRSPGLGDTAMYLCATSRGFVRDKLFFGSGTQLSVL.

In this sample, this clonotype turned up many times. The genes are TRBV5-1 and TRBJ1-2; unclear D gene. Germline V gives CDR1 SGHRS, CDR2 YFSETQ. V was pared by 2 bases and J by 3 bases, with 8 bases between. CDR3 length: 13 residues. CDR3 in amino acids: CASSFGGDYGYTF. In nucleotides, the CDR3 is TGCGCCAGCAGCTTCGGCGGGGACTATGGCTACACCTTC.

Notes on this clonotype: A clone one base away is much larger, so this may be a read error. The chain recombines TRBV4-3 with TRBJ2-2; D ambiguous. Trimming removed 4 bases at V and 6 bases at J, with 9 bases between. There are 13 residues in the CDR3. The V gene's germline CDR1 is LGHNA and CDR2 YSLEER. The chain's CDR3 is CASSRERAGELFF. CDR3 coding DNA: TGCGCCAGCAGCCGAGAACGGGCCGGGGAGCTGTTTTTT.

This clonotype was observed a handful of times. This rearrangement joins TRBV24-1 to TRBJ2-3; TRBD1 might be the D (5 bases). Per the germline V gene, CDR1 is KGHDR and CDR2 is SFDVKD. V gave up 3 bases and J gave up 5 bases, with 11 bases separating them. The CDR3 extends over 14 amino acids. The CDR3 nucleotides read TGTGCCACCAGTGATCCCGACAGTCGAGATACGCAGTATTTT. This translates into CATSDPDSRDTQYF.

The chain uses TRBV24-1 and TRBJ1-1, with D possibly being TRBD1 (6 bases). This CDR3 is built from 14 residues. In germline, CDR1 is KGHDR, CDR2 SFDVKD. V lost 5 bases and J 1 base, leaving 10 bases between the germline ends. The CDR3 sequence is CATSGGGKNTEAFF. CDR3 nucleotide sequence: TGTGCCACCAGTGGGGGGGGCAAGAACACTGAAGCTTTCTTT.

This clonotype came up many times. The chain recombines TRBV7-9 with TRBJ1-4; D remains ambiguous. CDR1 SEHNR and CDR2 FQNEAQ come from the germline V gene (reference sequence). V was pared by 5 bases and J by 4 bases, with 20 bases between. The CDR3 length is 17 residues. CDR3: CASSHPTSTRNNEKLFF. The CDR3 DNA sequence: TGTGCCAGCAGCCATCCTACTTCTACAAGAAATAATGAAAAACTGTTTTTT.

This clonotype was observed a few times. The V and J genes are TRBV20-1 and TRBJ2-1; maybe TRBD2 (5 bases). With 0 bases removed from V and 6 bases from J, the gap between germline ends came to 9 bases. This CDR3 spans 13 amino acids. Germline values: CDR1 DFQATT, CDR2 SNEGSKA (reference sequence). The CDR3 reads CSAREAGGNEQFF. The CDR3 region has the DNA TGCAGTGCTAGAGAGGCGGGTGGCAATGAGCAGTTCTTC.

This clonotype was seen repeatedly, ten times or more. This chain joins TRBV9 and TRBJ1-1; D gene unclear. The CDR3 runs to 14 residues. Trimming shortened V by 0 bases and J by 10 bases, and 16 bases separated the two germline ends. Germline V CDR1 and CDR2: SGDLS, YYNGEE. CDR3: CASSVDSKSFGAFF. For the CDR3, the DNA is TGTGCCAGCAGCGTAGACTCGAAGTCTTTCGGAGCTTTCTTT.

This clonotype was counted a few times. CDR3 loop: CASSYGLAGGYEQYF. CDR3 DNA: TGTGCCAGCAGCTACGGACTAGCGGGGGGGTACGAGCAGTACTTC. The genes are TRBV5-4 and TRBJ2-7; 15 nucleotides line up with TRBD2. V lost 3 bases and J lost 4; bases outside the gene matches: 2. The CDR3 has 15 amino acids. The germline CDR1 and CDR2 sequences are SGHNT and YYREEE (reference sequence).

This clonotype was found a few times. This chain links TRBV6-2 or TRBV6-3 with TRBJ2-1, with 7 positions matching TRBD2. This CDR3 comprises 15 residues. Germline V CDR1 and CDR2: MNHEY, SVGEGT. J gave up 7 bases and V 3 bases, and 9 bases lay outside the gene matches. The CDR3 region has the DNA TGTGCCAGCAGTTATGGCCCCGGCGGGGGTAATGAGCAGTTCTTC. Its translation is CASSYGPGGGNEQFF.

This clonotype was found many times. Here the CDR3 DNA reads TGTGCCAGCAGTAAGGACAGGAACACCGGGGAGCTGTTTTTT. This sequence encodes CASSKDRNTGELFF. The chain carries TRBV12-3 or TRBV12-4 and TRBJ2-2, with D perhaps matching TRBD1 (6 bases). V lost 5 bases and J lost 1, with 8 bases in between. CDR3 size: 14 residues.

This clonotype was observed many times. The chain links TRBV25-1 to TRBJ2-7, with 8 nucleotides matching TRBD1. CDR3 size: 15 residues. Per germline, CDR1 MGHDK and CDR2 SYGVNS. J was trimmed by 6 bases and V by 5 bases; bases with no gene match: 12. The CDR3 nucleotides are TGTGCCAGCAGTCCCCTATGGACAGGGACTGGCGAGCAGTACTTC. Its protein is CASSPLWTGTGEQYF.

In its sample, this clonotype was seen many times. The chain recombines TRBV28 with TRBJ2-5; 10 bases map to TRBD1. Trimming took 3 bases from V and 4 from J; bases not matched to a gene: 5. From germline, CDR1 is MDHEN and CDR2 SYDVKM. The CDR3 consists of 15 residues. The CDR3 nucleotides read TGTGCCAGCAGTTTGGACAGGGGGGGAGGAGAGACCCAGTACTTC. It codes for CASSLDRGGGETQYF.

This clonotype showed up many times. CDR3 in amino acids: CASSLETSPYEQYF. CDR3 nucleotides: TGCGCCAGCAGCTTGGAGACTAGCCCCTACGAGCAGTACTTC. The chain uses TRBV5-1 and TRBJ2-7, with 7 nucleotides matching TRBD2. Germline loops: CDR1 SGHRS, CDR2 YFSETQ. CDR3 length: 14 amino acids. Losses at the gene ends were 0 bases for V and 2 bases for J; bases not matched to a gene: 2.

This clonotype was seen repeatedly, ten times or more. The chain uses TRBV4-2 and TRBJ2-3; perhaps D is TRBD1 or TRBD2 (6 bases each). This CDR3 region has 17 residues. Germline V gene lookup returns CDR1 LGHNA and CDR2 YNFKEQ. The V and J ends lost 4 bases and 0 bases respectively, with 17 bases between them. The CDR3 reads CASSRRVTGASTDTQYF. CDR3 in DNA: TGTGCCAGCAGCCGTAGGGTAACGGGGGCTAGCACAGATACGCAGTATTTT.